The sequence of this T cell receptor beta chain was determined in a study of Graves' ophthalmopathy and Graves' hyperthyroidism. General observations from the study: The model reached 65% to 71% sensitivity and about 72% specificity for predicting ophthalmopathy progression. In separating ophthalmopathy from stable hyperthyroidism, a 13-signature model achieved approximately 91% sensitivity and around 80% specificity.

As regards this clonotype: Its antigen is as yet unknown.

The V end lost 2 bases, the J end lost 3 bases, and 7 bases lay between the germline ends. The CDR3 runs to 14 residues. RNA served as the template for amplifying TCR beta CDR3 regions. HTBI primers served in a first-round RT-PCR, which a second-round multiplex PCR followed. MiXCR, run by TCRdb on the multiplex PCR reads, gives a single entry per CDR3 protein. The table lists roughly 1.1 million distinct CDR3 sequences, around a third of them singletons. The diagnostic workup employed clinical symptoms, serum thyroxine, TRAb, thyroid ultrasound and orbital computed tomography. The origin of this receptor is an adult man with Graves' hyperthyroidism. This sequence joins TRBV12-3 or TRBV12-4 and TRBJ2-2; no firm D call. The material sequenced was peripheral blood or thyroid tissue (not recorded which). In nucleotides, the CDR3 is TGTGCCAGCAGTTTAAGGTCGGACACCGGGGAGCTGTTTTTT. Amino acid sequence: CASSLRSDTGELFF.